Listed here are 2 T cell receptor beta chains from one sample, sequenced in a study of regulatory T cells in long-lasting Graves disease. Time point given: persistent/refractory GD, antithyroid drugs over 5 years with positive TRAb. The TCR library used RNA extracted from PBMCs. iRepertoire HTBI primers and Arm-PCR of CDR3 regions built TCR beta libraries. TCRdb fed the multiplex PCR reads into MiXCR, producing one record per CDR3 protein. The sample yields around 460,000 distinct CDR3 sequences, about 22% seen once. The specimen was peripheral blood mononuclear cells (PBMCs), collected when the disease was refractory, from a patient treated with antithyroid drugs. These receptors all stem from a female donor with Graves disease.

This clonotype was counted a few times. The gene calls are TRBV12-3 or TRBV12-4 and TRBJ2-3, with 8 positions matching TRBD2. The V segment lost 6 bases and the J segment 2 bases; nucleotides outside the gene matches: 7. The CDR3 runs 15 residues. The CDR3 coding sequence is TGTGCCAGCAGGCCCCAAGCGGGGGACACAGATACGCAGTATTTT. It codes for CASRPQAGDTDTQYF.

The V and J genes are TRBV7-8 and TRBJ1-2; TRBD1 is a possible D gene (6 bases). Germline V CDR1 and CDR2: SGHVS, FQNEAQ. The CDR3 consists of 15 residues. V lost 4 bases and J 3 bases, leaving 15 bases between the germline ends. CDR3 residues: CASSSGGAIYYGYTF. In nucleotides, the CDR3 is TGTGCCAGCAGCTCGGGGGGGGCAATTTACTATGGCTACACCTTC.